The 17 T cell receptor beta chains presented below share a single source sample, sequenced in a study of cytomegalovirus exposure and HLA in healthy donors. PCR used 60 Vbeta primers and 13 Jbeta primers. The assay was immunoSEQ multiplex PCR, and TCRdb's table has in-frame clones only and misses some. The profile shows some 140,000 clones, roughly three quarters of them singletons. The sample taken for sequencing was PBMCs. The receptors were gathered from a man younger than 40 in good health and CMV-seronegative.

CDR3 nucleotides: TGTGCCATCAGTGGACTAGCGGGAGGGACCGGGGAGCTGTTTTTT. As protein: CAISGLAGGTGELFF. The chain couples TRBV10-3 to TRBJ2-2; 14 nucleotides line up with TRBD2. The CDR3 runs to 15 residues. Losses at the gene ends were 4 bases for V and 5 bases for J; bases not matched to a gene: 0. Germline lookup yields CDR1 ENHRY and CDR2 SYGVKD.

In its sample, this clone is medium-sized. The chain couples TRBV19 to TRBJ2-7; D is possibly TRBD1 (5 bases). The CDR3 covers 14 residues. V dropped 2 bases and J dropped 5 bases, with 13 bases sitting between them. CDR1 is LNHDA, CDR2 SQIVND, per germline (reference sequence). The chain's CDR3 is CASSIQGSRNEQYF. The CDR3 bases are TGTGCCAGTAGTATACAGGGAAGTCGGAACGAGCAGTACTTC.

The CDR3 DNA follows: TGCGCCAGCAGCCCAGCCGGGACAGGGAGTATCTACGAGCAGTACTTC. The encoded protein is CASSPAGTGSIYEQYF. This rearrangement joins TRBV4-1 to TRBJ2-7; TRBD1 aligns across 9 bases. Germline CDR1 reads MGHRA; CDR2 reads YSYEKL. CDR3 length: 16 residues. With V trimmed by 4 bases and J by 3 bases, 10 bases remained unmatched.

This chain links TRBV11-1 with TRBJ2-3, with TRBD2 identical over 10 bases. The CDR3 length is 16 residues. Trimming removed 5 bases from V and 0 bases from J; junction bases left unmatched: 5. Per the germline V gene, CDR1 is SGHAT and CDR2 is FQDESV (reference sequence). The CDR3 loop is CASSPRLAGSTDTQYF. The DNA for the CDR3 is TGTGCCAGCAGCCCGCGACTAGCGGGCAGCACAGATACGCAGTATTTT.

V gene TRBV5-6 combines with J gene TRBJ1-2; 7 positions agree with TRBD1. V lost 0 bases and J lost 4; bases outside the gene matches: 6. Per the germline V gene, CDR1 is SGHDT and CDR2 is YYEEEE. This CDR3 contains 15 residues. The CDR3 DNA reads TGTGCCAGCAGCTTGGGAAGGGGGCGTTTCTATGGCTACACCTTC. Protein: CASSLGRGRFYGYTF.

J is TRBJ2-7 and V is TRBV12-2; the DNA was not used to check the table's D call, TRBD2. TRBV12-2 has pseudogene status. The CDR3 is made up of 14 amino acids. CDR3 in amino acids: CASRFRCPGYEQYF. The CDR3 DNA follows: TGTGCAAGTCGCTTCAGGTGCCCGGGGTACGAGCAGTACTTC.

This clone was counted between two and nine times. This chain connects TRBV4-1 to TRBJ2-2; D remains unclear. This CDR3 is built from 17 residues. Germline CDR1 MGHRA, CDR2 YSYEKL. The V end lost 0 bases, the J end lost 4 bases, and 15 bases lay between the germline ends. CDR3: CASSQEVVSGSTGELFF. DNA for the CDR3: TGCGCCAGCAGCCAAGAGGTGGTCTCAGGTTCCACCGGGGAGCTGTTTTTT.

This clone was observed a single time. This CDR3 reads CASSVGAGVGTQYF. Here the CDR3 DNA reads TGCGCCAGCAGTGTTGGAGCGGGAGTGGGTACGCAGTATTTT. The rearrangement joins TRBV10-1 to TRBJ2-3; 8 bases map to TRBD2. Trimming took 4 bases from V and 8 from J; bases not matched to a gene: 8. Germline lookup yields CDR1 WNHNN and CDR2 SYGVQD (reference sequence). The CDR3 length is 14 residues.

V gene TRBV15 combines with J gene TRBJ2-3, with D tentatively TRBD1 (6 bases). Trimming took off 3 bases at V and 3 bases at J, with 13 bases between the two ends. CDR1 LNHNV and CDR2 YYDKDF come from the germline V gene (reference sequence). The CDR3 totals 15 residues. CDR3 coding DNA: TGTGCCACCAGCAGTGAGAATCAGGGGACAGATACGCAGTATTTT. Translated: CATSSENQGTDTQYF.

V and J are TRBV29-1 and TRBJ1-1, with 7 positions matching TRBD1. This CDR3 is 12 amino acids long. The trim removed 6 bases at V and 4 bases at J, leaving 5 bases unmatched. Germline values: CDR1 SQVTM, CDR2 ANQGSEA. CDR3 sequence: CSVLDRATEAFF. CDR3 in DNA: TGCAGCGTCTTAGACAGGGCCACTGAAGCTTTCTTT.

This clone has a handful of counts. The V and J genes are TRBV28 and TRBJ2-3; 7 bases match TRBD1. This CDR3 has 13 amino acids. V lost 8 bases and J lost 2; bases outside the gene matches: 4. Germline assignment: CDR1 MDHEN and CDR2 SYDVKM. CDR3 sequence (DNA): TGTGCCAGCGAGGGGGCCCCCACAGATACGCAGTATTTT. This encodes CASEGAPTDTQYF.

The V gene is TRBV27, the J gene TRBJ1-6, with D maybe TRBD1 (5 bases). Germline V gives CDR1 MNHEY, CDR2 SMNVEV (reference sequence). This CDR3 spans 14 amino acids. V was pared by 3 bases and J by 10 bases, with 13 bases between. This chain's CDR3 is CASSFLGAESPLHF. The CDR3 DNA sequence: TGTGCCAGCAGTTTTTTAGGGGCAGAATCACCCCTCCACTTT.

The CDR3 nucleotides read TGTGCCAGCAGCCCAAACCAAGAGACCCAGTACTTC. As protein: CASSPNQETQYF. This chain links TRBV7-2 with TRBJ2-5; D is ambiguous. Trimming left V 5 bases short and J 0 bases short, with 4 bases between. Germline-derived CDR1 and CDR2 are SGHTA and FQGNSA. The CDR3 contains 12 residues.

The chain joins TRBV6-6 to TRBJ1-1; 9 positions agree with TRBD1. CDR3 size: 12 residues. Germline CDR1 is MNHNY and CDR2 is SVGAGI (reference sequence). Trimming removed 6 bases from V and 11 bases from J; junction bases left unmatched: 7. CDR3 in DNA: TGTGCCAGCAGCCCGGGGGACAGGGTGGCTTTCTTT. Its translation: CASSPGDRVAFF.

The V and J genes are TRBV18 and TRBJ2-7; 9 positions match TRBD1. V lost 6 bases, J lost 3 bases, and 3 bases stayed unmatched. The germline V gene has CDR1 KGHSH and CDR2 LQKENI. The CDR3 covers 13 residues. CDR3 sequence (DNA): TGTGCCAGCTCGACAGGGGGTGGCTACGAGCAGTACTTC. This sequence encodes CASSTGGGYEQYF.

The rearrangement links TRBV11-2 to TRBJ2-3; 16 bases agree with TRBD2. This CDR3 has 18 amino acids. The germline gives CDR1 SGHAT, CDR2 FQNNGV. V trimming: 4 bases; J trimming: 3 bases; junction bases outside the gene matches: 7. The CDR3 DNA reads TGTGCCAGCAGCTCGGGGACTAGCGGGAGGGTCTCGACAGATACGCAGTATTTT. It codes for CASSSGTSGRVSTDTQYF.

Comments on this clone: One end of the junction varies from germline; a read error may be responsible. CDR3 DNA sequence: TGTGCCTGGAGCGAGGGACAGCCACACTTC. The encoded protein is CAWSEGQPHF. V gene TRBV30 combines with J gene TRBJ2-7, with TRBD1 identical over 7 bases. CDR3 length: 10 residues. The V gene's germline CDR1 is GTSNPN and CDR2 SVGIG (reference sequence). Full variable domain (remainder filled in from reference TRBV30 and TRBJ2-7): SQTIHQWPATLVQPVGSPLSLECTVEGTSNPNLYWYRQAAGRGLQLLFYSVGIGQISSEVPQNLSASRPQDRQFILSSKKLLLSDSGFYLCAWSEGQPHFGPGTRLTVT.